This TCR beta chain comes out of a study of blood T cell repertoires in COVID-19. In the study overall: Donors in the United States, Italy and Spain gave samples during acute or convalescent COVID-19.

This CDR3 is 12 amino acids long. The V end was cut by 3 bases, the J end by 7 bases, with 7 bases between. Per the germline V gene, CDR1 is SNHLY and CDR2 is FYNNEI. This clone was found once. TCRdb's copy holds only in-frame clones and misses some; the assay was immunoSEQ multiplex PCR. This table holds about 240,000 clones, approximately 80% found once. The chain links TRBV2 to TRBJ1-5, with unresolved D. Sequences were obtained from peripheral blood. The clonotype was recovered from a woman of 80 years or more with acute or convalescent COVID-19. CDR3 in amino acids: CASSEGSQPQHF. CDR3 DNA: TGTGCCAGCAGTGAGGGCAGCCAGCCCCAGCATTTT.